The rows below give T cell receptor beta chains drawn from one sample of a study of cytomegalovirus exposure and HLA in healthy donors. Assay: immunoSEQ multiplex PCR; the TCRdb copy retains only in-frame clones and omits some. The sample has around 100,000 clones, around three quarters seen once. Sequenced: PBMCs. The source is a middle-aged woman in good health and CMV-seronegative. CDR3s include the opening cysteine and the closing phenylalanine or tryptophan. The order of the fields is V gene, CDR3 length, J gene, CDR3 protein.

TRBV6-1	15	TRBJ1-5	CASSDPGEGGQPQHF
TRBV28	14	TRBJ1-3	CASSTTGGRNTIYF
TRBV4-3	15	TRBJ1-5	CASSQDQAANQPQHF
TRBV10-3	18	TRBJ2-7	CAISESLSRGDSTYEQYF
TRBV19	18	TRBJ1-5	CASNRWGFHDGGNQPQHF
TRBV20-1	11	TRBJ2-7	CSAPGGAEQYF
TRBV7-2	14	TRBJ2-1	CASSSFKLANEQFF
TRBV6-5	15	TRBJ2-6	CASRVQGTGANVLTF
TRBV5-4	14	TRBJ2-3	CASSLRGGADTQYF
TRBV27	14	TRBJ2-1	CASSPFQSYNEQFF
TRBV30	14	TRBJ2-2	CAWGSQGRTGELFF
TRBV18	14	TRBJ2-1	CASSPPRLTNEQFF
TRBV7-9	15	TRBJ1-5	CASSLATRGDQPQHF
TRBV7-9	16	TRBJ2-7	CASSLGRGGRAYEQYF